Below are 11 T cell receptor beta chains sequenced from a single sample in a study of control samples from healthy donors and cancer patients. Sequenced by immunoSEQ multiplex PCR; TCRdb stores in-frame clones only, minus some. The sample comprises about 120,000 clones, approximately 94% of which are singletons, and 3.6% rests with the top ten. Material: blood. Receptors originate from a man aged 25 to 40 in good health.

In its sample, this clone was seen once. The chain couples TRBV10-1 to TRBJ1-1, with a tentative D call TRBD1 (5 bases). CDR3 length equals 14 residues. Germline CDR1 and CDR2: WNHNN and SYGVQD (reference sequence). Trimming shortened V by 2 bases and J by 4 bases, and 11 bases separated the two germline ends. The CDR3 is CASSEQGFGTEAFF. CDR3 bases: TGCGCCAGCAGTGAGCAGGGCTTCGGCACTGAAGCTTTCTTT.

The CDR3 here is CASSRGSRGTDTQYF. As DNA, the CDR3 is TGTGCTAGCTCCCGGGGTTCGCGGGGCACAGATACGCAGTATTTT. V and J are TRBV30 and TRBJ2-3; a possible D gene is TRBD2 (5 bases). Germline V lookup: CDR1 GTSNPN, CDR2 SVGIG (reference sequence). The CDR3 contains 15 residues.

Concerning this clone itself: One end of the junction fails to match germline, which may point to a read error. The chain has TRBV2 and TRBJ2-7; 7 positions agree with TRBD2. The CDR3 has 10 residues. The V gene's germline CDR1 is SNHLY and CDR2 FYNNEI. For the CDR3, the DNA is TGTGCCAGCAGTGGGGGGGGTGGCTGCTTC. This translates into CASSGGGGCF.

The chain employs TRBV27 and TRBJ2-1; 8 nucleotides match TRBD1. The ends lost 3 bases at V and 4 bases at J; junction bases unmatched: 2. From germline, CDR1 is MNHEY and CDR2 SMNVEV (reference sequence). The CDR3 contains 14 residues. DNA of the CDR3: TGTGCCAGCAGTTTCAGGGGGCTTTACAATGAGCAGTTCTTC. Encoded protein: CASSFRGLYNEQFF.

The chain links TRBV6-1 to TRBJ1-1, with 9 bases identical to TRBD1. The junction had 2 bases not matched to a gene; V was cut back by 2 bases and J by 1 base. This CDR3 spans 15 amino acids. Germline V lookup: CDR1 MNHNS, CDR2 SASEGT. The CDR3 is CASSEPGQGNTEAFF. The CDR3 DNA follows: TGTGCCAGCAGTGAACCGGGACAGGGGAACACTGAAGCTTTCTTT.

The V and J genes are TRBV10-1 and TRBJ1-4; D is possibly TRBD1 (6 bases). Between the trimmed V and J ends, which lost 6 bases and 1 base, there was a span of 12 bases. CDR3 size: 15 residues. Germline-derived CDR1 and CDR2 are WNHNN and SYGVQD (reference sequence). The CDR3 region is CASSYRGQTNEKLFF. Here the CDR3 DNA reads TGCGCCAGCAGCTACCGGGGACAAACTAATGAAAAACTGTTTTTT.

This rearrangement joins TRBV6-2 or TRBV6-3 to TRBJ2-7, with D possibly matching TRBD2 (6 bases). The CDR3 loop spans 15 amino acids. Germline lookup yields CDR1 MNHEY and CDR2 SVGEGT. Between the trimmed V and J ends, which lost 2 bases and 3 bases, there was a span of 14 bases. Written as DNA, the CDR3 is TGTGCCAGCAGTTACCCGGGGAGGAGGGTCTACGAGCAGTACTTC. This translates into CASSYPGRRVYEQYF.

The chain carries TRBV7-9 and TRBJ1-6; 7 bases map to TRBD1. The CDR3 is 16 residues long. Germline CDR1 SEHNR, CDR2 FQNEAQ (reference sequence). V gave up 5 bases and J gave up 4 bases; unmatched junction bases: 8. The CDR3 loop reads CASSTGTASYNSPLHF. The CDR3, as DNA: TGTGCCAGCAGCACCGGGACAGCGAGTTATAATTCACCCCTCCACTTT. Combining the CDR3 with reference TRBV7-9 and TRBJ1-6 gives the whole variable domain DTGVSQNPRHKITKRGQNVTFRCDPISEHNRLYWYRQTLGQGPEFLTYFQNEAQLEKSRLLSDRFSAERPKGSFSTLEIQRTEQGDSAMYLCASSTGTASYNSPLHFGNGTRLTVT.

V is TRBV19 and J is TRBJ1-5; D gene uncertain. CDR3 length: 15 amino acids. With 7 bases removed from V and 4 bases from J, the gap between germline ends came to 17 bases. Germline V lookup: CDR1 LNHDA, CDR2 SQIVND (reference sequence). The CDR3 DNA is TGTGCCAGTACTCCGGGTCTCCGACGTAATCAGCCCCAGCATTTT. Translating it yields CASTPGLRRNQPQHF.

This clone was detected only once. The chain joins TRBV15 to TRBJ1-1; the D is unclear. Germline V gives CDR1 LNHNV, CDR2 YYDKDF (reference sequence). This CDR3 comprises 12 residues. The V end was cut by 1 base, the J end by 3 bases, with 3 bases between. The CDR3 is CATSRADTEAFF. The CDR3 region has the DNA TGTGCCACCAGCAGAGCGGACACTGAAGCTTTCTTT.

This clone was detected once. This rearrangement joins TRBV18 to TRBJ1-2, with 9 bases lining up with TRBD1. The CDR3 length is 13 residues. Germline assignment: CDR1 KGHSH and CDR2 LQKENI. Unmatched junction bases numbered 1, after V lost 2 bases and J lost 6 bases. This chain's CDR3 is CASSPRTGDGYTF. In DNA form, the CDR3 reads TGTGCCAGCTCACCAAGGACAGGGGATGGCTACACCTTC.